Reported below is one T cell receptor beta chain. What it binds is not known. The germline V and J ends were trimmed by 6 bases and 6 bases, with 17 bases remaining between them. Germline V gene sequence: CDR1 MNHEY, CDR2 SVGEGT. This CDR3 is built from 14 residues. This entry is derived from a study of T cell responses to AZD1222 COVID-19 vaccine. Study results and limitations: The donors showed a predominance of white British ancestry and of females, with possible underestimation of clonal diversity.

Profiling relied on immunoSEQ multiplex PCR, and the TCRdb table lists in-frame clones only, not all of them. The profile shows approximately 44,000 clones, roughly 80% of them singletons. The specimen comprised peripheral blood, sampled on day 0 of AZD1222 vaccination. The rearrangement uses TRBV6-2 or TRBV6-3 and TRBJ1-2, with D unclear. This TCR came from an adult in good health. CDR3 region: CASSPRLGPDGYTF. The CDR3 nucleotides read TGTGCCAGCAGCCCGCGCCTCGGTCCCGATGGCTACACCTTC.